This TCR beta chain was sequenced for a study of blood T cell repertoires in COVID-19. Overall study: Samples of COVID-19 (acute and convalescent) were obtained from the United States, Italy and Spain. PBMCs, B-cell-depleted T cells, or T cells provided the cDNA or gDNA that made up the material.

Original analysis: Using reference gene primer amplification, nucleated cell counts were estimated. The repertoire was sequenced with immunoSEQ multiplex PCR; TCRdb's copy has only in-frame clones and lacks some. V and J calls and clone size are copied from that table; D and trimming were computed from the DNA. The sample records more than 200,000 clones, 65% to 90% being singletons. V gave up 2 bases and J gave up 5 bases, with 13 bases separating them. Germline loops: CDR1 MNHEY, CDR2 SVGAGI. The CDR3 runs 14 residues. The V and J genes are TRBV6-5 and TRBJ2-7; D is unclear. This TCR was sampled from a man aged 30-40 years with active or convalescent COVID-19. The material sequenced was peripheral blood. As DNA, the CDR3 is TGTGCCAGCAGTTACGGAGCTCTGAAACACGAGCAGTACTTC. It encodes CASSYGALKHEQYF.